This T cell receptor beta chain comes out of a study of T cell responses to AZD1222 COVID-19 vaccine. General observations from the study: A rise in Spike-specific TCR breadth and depth followed two AZD1222 doses. No day 14 peak samples; only post-peak repertoires were characterized. Baseline seropositivity characterized only six AZD1222 recipients.

As concerns this clone: What it binds is not known.

Profiled with immunoSEQ multiplex PCR; TCRdb holds only in-frame clones, not every one. The table shows fewer than 250,000 clones, with 92% occurring only once. With 4 bases removed from V and 5 bases from J, the gap between germline ends came to 13 bases. The germline gives CDR1 SGDLS, CDR2 YYNGEE. The CDR3 runs 14 residues. Material: peripheral blood, obtained on day 0 of AZD1222 vaccination. This rearrangement joins TRBV9 to TRBJ1-5, with TRBD1 as a possible D gene (5 bases). The source of this sequence is an adult in good health. CDR3 DNA: TGTGCCAGCAGCCCCGGGGGAGGCCATCAGCCCCAGCATTTT. This sequence encodes CASSPGGGHQPQHF. Combining the CDR3 with reference TRBV9 and TRBJ1-5 gives the whole variable domain DSGVTQTPKHLITATGQRVTLRCSPRSGDLSVYWYQQSLDQGLQFLIQYYNGEERAKGNILERFSAQQFPDLHSELNLSSLELGDSALYFCASSPGGGHQPQHFGDGTRLSIL.